A selection of T cell receptor beta chains follows, all from one sample in a study of T-cell memory formation after mild COVID-19. TCRdb reprocessed the 5' RACE reads via MiXCR and lists one record per CDR3 protein. The sample includes under 600,000 distinct CDR3 sequences, approximately 21% of them seen just once. The specimen was PBMCs or a T cell subset sorted from them (not recorded which). Receptors were obtained from an adult woman who had mild COVID-19 (a few samples of this study predate the infection). Cell type and time point are not known. The CDR3 runs from the conserved cysteine through the conserved F or W. D genes are given only for firm matches. Not all rows give a size; the values are once, few, many and, for expanded clones, a class.

V: TRBV24-1
D: -
J: TRBJ2-7
size: -
DNA: TGTGCCACCAGTGACTTGGACGAGCAGTACTTC
CDR3: CATSDLDEQYF

V: TRBV24-1
D: -
J: TRBJ2-4
size: few
DNA: TGTGCCACCAGTGATTCCAGTAAGGCTAAAAACATTCAGTACTTC
CDR3: CATSDSSKAKNIQYF

V: TRBV4-3
D: TRBD2
J: TRBJ2-7
size: -
DNA: TGCGCCAGCAGCCAAGATACGGCGGGAGCTGGGGACGAGCAGTACTTC
CDR3: CASSQDTAGAGDEQYF

V: TRBV6-6
D: TRBD2
J: TRBJ2-1
size: -
DNA: TGTGCCGGAAAAGGGACTAGCGGTGACAATGAGCAGTTCTTC
CDR3: CAGKGTSGDNEQFF

V: TRBV3-1
D: TRBD1
J: TRBJ2-7
size: -
DNA: TGTGCCAGCAGCGGACAGGGGTTGGTCCGCGAGCAGTACTTC
CDR3: CASSGQGLVREQYF

V: TRBV20-1
D: TRBD1
J: TRBJ1-1
size: few
DNA: TGCAGTGACCGGACAGGGCAGTTCACTGAAGCTTTCTTT
CDR3: CSDRTGQFTEAFF

V: TRBV5-6
D: TRBD2
J: TRBJ2-1
size: -
DNA: TGTGCCAGCAGCTTGAGGCTAGCGGGAATCATCGATGAGCAGTTCTTC
CDR3: CASSLRLAGIIDEQFF

V: TRBV29-1
D: TRBD2
J: TRBJ2-1
size: few
DNA: TGCAGCGTTGTTTCTAGCGGGAGGTTCTTC
CDR3: CSVVSSGRFF

V: TRBV7-8
D: -
J: TRBJ1-1
size: few
DNA: TGTGCCAGCAGCCCCCTGGTTCAGGTCATGAACACTGAAGCTTTCTTT
CDR3: CASSPLVQVMNTEAFF

V: TRBV7-6
D: -
J: TRBJ2-2
size: few
DNA: TGTGCCAGCAGCAAAAGCCAGAACACCGGGGAGCTGTTTTTT
CDR3: CASSKSQNTGELFF

V: TRBV27
D: -
J: TRBJ2-7
size: few
DNA: TGTGCCAGCAGTTCAGTGGCAGGGAATTCCTACGAGCAGTACTTC
CDR3: CASSSVAGNSYEQYF

V: TRBV7-6
D: -
J: TRBJ2-1
size: few
DNA: TGTGCCAGCAGCCCCCAGGAGCTAGCGAGGAATGAGCAGTTCTTC
CDR3: CASSPQELARNEQFF

V: TRBV6-1
D: TRBD1
J: TRBJ2-3
size: -
DNA: TGTGCCAGCAGTCGAACCGGGACAGGGCGATTTAGCACAGATACGCAGTATTTT
CDR3: CASSRTGTGRFSTDTQYF

V: TRBV9
D: TRBD1
J: TRBJ1-4
size: -
DNA: TGTGCCAGCAGCACCGGGACAGTAGCTAATGAAAAACAGTTTTTT
CDR3: CASSTGTVANEKQFF

V: TRBV5-1
D: TRBD1
J: TRBJ1-4
size: -
DNA: TGCGCCAGCAGCTTGGGGGACAGGGGAAGTGAAAAACTGTTTTTT
CDR3: CASSLGDRGSEKLFF

V: TRBV2
D: -
J: TRBJ1-1
size: -
DNA: TGTGCCAGCAGTGAAAGTCAGACCCCCACTGAAGCTTTCTTT
CDR3: CASSESQTPTEAFF

V: TRBV5-1
D: -
J: TRBJ2-1
size: once
DNA: TGCGCCAGCAGCTTGGAAGGGTTCAGCCGGAATGAGCAGTTCTTC
CDR3: CASSLEGFSRNEQFF

V: TRBV12-3/TRBV12-4
D: TRBD1
J: TRBJ1-2
size: few
DNA: TGTGCCAGCAGTTTGGGGAGTCAGGGGGCGGACTATGGCTACACCTTC
CDR3: CASSLGSQGADYGYTF

V: TRBV7-2
D: TRBD2
J: TRBJ2-1
size: -
DNA: TGTGCCAGCAGCCGCCCGGGACTAGCGGGAGCTAATGAGCAGTTCTTC
CDR3: CASSRPGLAGANEQFF

V: TRBV18
D: -
J: TRBJ2-7
size: -
DNA: TGTGCCAGCTCACCACCCCCGACGGGCTACGAGCAGTACTTC
CDR3: CASSPPPTGYEQYF

V: TRBV20-1
D: TRBD1
J: TRBJ2-5
size: few
DNA: TGCAGTGCTAGAGTGGGACAGGGTACGGAGACCCAGTACTTC
CDR3: CSARVGQGTETQYF

V: TRBV5-4
D: TRBD2
J: TRBJ2-1
size: -
DNA: TGTGCCAGCAGGCAGGGGGGACTAGCGACCTACAATGAGCAGTTCTTC
CDR3: CASRQGGLATYNEQFF

V: TRBV9
D: -
J: TRBJ2-5
size: few
DNA: TGTGCCAGCAGCGTAGGGGGGGTAGAGACCCAGTACTTC
CDR3: CASSVGGVETQYF

V: TRBV29-1
D: -
J: TRBJ2-2
size: -
DNA: TGCAGCGTTGCAAAGGGGACCGCTAACACCGGGGAGCTGTTTTTT
CDR3: CSVAKGTANTGELFF

V: TRBV19
D: -
J: TRBJ1-5
size: few
DNA: TGTGCCAGTAGTATTAACAGGGATCAGCCCCAGCATTTT
CDR3: CASSINRDQPQHF

V: TRBV27
D: TRBD2
J: TRBJ2-1
size: few
DNA: TGTGCCAGCAGTGTATTCGGACTAGCGTCCTACAATGAGCAGTTCTTC
CDR3: CASSVFGLASYNEQFF

V: TRBV15
D: -
J: TRBJ2-7
size: -
DNA: TGTGCCACCAGCACCAGGGACGGATACTACGAGCAGTACTTC
CDR3: CATSTRDGYYEQYF

V: TRBV5-1
D: -
J: TRBJ1-1
size: -
DNA: TGCGCCAGCAGCCACGACACGAACACTGAAGCTTTCTTT
CDR3: CASSHDTNTEAFF

V: TRBV7-2
D: -
J: TRBJ2-1
size: once
DNA: TGTGCCAGCAGTGACACTGGGACGTACAATGAGCAGTTCTTC
CDR3: CASSDTGTYNEQFF

V: TRBV20-1
D: -
J: TRBJ1-2
size: -
DNA: TGCAGTGCTTTCGATTATGGCTACACCTTC
CDR3: CSAFDYGYTF

V: TRBV20-1
D: -
J: TRBJ1-6
size: -
DNA: TGCAGTGCCCGTGTATTGGACAGCGATAATTCACCCCTCCACTTT
CDR3: CSARVLDSDNSPLHF

V: TRBV5-1
D: TRBD2
J: TRBJ2-5
size: -
DNA: TGCGCCAGCAGCTTGGACAGCGGGAGGGTGGAGACCCAGTACTTC
CDR3: CASSLDSGRVETQYF

V: TRBV7-6
D: TRBD1
J: TRBJ1-2
size: few
DNA: TGTGCCAGCAACTCGGGACAGGGCTCGGGGGGCTACACCTTC
CDR3: CASNSGQGSGGYTF

V: TRBV9
D: -
J: TRBJ1-1
size: -
DNA: TGTGCCAGCAGCGTAGTGAGGGACACTGAAGCTTTCTTT
CDR3: CASSVVRDTEAFF

V: TRBV21-1
D: -
J: TRBJ1-1
size: few
DNA: TGTGCCAGCAGCATACCCCGGGACGCCAGATCCCAAGCTTTCTTT
CDR3: CASSIPRDARSQAFF

V: TRBV5-4
D: -
J: TRBJ1-1
size: many
DNA: TGTGCCAGCAGCTTGGGGGGGGTAGGGACTGAAGCTTTCTTT
CDR3: CASSLGGVGTEAFF

V: TRBV4-1
D: -
J: TRBJ2-5
size: -
DNA: TGCGCCAGCAGCCAAGACACCCAAGAGACCCAGTACTTC
CDR3: CASSQDTQETQYF